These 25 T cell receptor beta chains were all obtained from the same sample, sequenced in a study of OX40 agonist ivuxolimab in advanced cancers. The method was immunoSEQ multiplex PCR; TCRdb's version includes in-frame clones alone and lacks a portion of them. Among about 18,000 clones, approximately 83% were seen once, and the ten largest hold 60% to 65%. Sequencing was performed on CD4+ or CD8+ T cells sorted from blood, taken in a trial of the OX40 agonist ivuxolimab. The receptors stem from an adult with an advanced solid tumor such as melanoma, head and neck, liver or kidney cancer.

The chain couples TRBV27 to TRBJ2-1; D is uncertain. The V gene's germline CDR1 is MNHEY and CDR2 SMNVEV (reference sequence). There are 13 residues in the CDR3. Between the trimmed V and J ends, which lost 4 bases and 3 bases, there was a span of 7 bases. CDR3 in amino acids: CASSSRHYNEQFF. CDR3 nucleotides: TGTGCCAGCAGTTCCCGCCACTACAATGAGCAGTTCTTC.

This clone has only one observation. The CDR3: CASSSGTGAYEQYF. The CDR3, as DNA: TGTGCCAGCAGCTCGGGGACAGGGGCCTACGAGCAGTACTTC. The rearrangement joins TRBV5-4 to TRBJ2-7, with 10 bases that match TRBD1. The germline V gene has CDR1 SGHNT and CDR2 YYREEE (reference sequence). V shed 3 bases, J shed 2 bases, and the junction held 2 bases outside the gene matches. This CDR3 is built from 14 residues.

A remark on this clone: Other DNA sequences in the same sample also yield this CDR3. The CDR3 sequence: CASSFTGNTEAFF. In DNA form, the CDR3 reads TGTGCCAGCAGCTTCACAGGGAACACTGAAGCTTTCTTT. The chain couples TRBV11-3 to TRBJ1-1; maybe TRBD1 (5 bases). Trimming left V 3 bases short and J 1 base short, with 6 bases between. This CDR3 comprises 13 residues. CDR1 is SGHNT, CDR2 YENEEA, per germline.

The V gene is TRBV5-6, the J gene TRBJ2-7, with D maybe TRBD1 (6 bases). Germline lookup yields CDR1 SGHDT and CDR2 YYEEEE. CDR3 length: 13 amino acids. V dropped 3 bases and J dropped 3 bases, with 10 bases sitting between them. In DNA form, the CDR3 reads TGTGCCAGCAGCTCGGACAGATACTACGAGCAGTACTTC. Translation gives CASSSDRYYEQYF.

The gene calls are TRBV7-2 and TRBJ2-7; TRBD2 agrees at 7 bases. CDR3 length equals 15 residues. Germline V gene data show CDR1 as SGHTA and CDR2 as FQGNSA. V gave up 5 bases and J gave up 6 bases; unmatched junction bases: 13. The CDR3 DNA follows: TGTGCCAGCAGCGCCACATTGGGGGGGAGGGGCGAGCAGTACTTC. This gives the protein CASSATLGGRGEQYF.

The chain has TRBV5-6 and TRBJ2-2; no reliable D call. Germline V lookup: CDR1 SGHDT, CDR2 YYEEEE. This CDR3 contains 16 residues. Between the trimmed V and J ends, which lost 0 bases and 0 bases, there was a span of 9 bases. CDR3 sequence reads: CASSLDRHANTGELFF. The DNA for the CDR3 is TGTGCCAGCAGCTTGGATCGGCACGCGAACACCGGGGAGCTGTTTTTT.

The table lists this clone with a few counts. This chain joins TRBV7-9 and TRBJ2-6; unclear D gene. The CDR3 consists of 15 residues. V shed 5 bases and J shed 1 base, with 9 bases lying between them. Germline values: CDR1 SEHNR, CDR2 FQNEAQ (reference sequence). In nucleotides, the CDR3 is TGTGCCAGCAGCATCACAGAATCTGGGGCCAACGTCCTGACTTTC. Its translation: CASSITESGANVLTF. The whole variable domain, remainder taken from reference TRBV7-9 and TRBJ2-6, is DTGVSQNPRHKITKRGQNVTFRCDPISEHNRLYWYRQTLGQGPEFLTYFQNEAQLEKSRLLSDRFSAERPKGSFSTLEIQRTEQGDSAMYLCASSITESGANVLTFGAGSRLTVL.

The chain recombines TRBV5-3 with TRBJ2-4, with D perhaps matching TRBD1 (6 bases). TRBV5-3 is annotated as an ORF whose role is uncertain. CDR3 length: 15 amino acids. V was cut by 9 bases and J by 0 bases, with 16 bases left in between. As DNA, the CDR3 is TGTGCCAAAAACCGGGACACCTTAGCCAAAAACATTCAGTACTTC. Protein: CAKNRDTLAKNIQYF.

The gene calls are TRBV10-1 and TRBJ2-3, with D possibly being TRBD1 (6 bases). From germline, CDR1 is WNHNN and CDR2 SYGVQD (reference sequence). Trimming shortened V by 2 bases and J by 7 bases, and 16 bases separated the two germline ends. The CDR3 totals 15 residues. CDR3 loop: CASSETSGASYTQYF. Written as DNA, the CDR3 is TGCGCCAGCAGTGAGACCTCAGGGGCTTCTTATACGCAGTATTTT.

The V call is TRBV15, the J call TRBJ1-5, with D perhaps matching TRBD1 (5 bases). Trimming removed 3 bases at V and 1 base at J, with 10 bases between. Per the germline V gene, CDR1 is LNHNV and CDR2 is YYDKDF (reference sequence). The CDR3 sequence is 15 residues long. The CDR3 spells CATSSLGQSNQPQHF. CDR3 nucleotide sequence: TGTGCCACCAGCAGTTTGGGGCAGAGCAATCAGCCCCAGCATTTT.

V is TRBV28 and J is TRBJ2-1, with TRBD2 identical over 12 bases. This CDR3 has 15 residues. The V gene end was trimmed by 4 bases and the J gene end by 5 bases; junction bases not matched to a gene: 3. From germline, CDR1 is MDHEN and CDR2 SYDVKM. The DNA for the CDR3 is TGTGCCAGCAGTTGGAGACTAGCGGGAGACAATGAGCAGTTCTTC. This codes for CASSWRLAGDNEQFF. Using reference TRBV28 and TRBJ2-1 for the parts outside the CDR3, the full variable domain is DVKVTQSSRYLVKRTGEKVFLECVQDMDHENMFWYRQDPGLGLRLIYFSYDVKMKEKGDIPEGYSVSREKKERFSLILESASTNQTSMYLCASSWRLAGDNEQFFGPGTRLTVL.

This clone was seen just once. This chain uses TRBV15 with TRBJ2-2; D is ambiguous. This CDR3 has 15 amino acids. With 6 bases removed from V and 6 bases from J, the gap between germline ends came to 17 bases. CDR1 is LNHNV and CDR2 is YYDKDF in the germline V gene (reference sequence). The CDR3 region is CATRDNDGWAGELFF. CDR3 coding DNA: TGTGCCACCAGAGATAACGACGGGTGGGCCGGGGAGCTGTTTTTT.

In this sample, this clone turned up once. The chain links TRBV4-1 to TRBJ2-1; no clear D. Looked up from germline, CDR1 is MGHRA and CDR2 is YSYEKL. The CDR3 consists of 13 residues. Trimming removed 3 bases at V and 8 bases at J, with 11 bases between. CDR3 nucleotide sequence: TGCGCCAGCAGCCAGCTTCTCGCGGATGAGCAGTTCTTC. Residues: CASSQLLADEQFF.

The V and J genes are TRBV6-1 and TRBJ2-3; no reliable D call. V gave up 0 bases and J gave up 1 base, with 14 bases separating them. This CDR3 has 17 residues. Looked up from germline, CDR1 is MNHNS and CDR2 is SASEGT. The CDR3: CASSEAGIMHRTDTQYF. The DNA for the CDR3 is TGTGCCAGCAGTGAAGCGGGGATTATGCACCGCACAGATACGCAGTATTTT.

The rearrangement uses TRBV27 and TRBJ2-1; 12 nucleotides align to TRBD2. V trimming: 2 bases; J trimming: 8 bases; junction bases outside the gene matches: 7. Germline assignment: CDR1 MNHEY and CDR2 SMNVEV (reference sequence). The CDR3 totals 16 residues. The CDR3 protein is CASSLASGRAGYEQFF. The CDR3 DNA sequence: TGTGCCAGCAGTTTAGCTAGCGGGAGGGCCGGATATGAGCAGTTCTTC.

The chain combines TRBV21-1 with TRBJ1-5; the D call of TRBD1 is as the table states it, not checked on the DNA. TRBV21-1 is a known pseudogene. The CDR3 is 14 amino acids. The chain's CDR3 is CASSTHWHHQPQHF. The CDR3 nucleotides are TGTGCCAGCAGTACACATTGGCATCATCAGCCCCAGCATTTT.

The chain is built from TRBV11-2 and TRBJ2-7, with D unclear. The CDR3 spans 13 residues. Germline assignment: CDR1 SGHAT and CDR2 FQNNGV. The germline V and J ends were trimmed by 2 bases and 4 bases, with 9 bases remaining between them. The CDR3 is CASSLRLGYEQYF. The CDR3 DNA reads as TGTGCCAGCAGCTTACGACTCGGATACGAGCAGTACTTC.

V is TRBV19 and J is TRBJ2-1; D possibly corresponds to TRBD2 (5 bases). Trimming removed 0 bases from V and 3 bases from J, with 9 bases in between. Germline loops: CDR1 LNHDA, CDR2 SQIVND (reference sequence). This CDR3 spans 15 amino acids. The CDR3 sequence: CASSIERAGYNEQFF. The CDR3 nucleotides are TGTGCCAGTAGTATAGAGCGGGCGGGCTACAATGAGCAGTTCTTC.

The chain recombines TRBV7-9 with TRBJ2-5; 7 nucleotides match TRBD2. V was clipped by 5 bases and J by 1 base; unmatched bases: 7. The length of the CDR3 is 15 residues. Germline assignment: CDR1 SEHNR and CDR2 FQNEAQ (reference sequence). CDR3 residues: CASSVTGTTQETQYF. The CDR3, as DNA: TGTGCCAGCAGCGTCACCGGGACTACCCAAGAGACCCAGTACTTC. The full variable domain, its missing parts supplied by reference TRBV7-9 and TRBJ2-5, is DTGVSQNPRHKITKRGQNVTFRCDPISEHNRLYWYRQTLGQGPEFLTYFQNEAQLEKSRLLSDRFSAERPKGSFSTLEIQRTEQGDSAMYLCASSVTGTTQETQYFGPGTRLLVL.

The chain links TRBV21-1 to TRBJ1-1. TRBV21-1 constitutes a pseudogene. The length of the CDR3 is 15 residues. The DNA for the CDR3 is TGTGCCAGCAGCACGGGGGGAAAGACGAACACTGAAGCTTTCTTT. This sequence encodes CASSTGGKTNTEAFF.

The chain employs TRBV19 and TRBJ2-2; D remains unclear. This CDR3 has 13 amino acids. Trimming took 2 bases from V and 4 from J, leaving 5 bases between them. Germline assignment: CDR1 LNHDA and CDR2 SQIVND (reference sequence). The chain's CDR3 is CASSIYSTGELFF. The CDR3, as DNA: TGTGCCAGTAGTATATACTCCACCGGGGAGCTGTTTTTT.

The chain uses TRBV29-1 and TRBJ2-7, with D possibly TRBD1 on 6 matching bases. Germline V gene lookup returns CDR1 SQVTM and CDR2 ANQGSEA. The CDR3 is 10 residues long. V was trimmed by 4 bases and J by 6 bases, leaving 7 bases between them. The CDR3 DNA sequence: TGCAGCGTTGGAGGGGGCGAGCAGTACTTC. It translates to CSVGGGEQYF.

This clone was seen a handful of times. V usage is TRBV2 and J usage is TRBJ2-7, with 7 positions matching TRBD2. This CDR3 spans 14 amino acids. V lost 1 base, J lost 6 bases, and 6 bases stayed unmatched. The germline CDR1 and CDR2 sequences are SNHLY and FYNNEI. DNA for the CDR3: TGTGCCAGCAGTGAAGGGGGAGGGAAGGGCGAGCAGTACTTC. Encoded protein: CASSEGGGKGEQYF.

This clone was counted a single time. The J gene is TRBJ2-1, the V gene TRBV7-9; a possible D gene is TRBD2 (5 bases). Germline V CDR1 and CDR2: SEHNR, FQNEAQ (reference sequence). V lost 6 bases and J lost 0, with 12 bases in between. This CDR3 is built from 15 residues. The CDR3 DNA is TGTGCCAGCAGTCGTGAGGGCCTCTCCTACAATGAGCAGTTCTTC. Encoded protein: CASSREGLSYNEQFF.

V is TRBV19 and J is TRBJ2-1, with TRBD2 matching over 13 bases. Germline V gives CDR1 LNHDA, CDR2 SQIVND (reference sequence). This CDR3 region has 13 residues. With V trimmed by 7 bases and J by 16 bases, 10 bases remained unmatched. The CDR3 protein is CASTPGLAGYHFF. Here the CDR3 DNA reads TGTGCCAGTACCCCGGGACTAGCGGGATATCATTTCTTC.